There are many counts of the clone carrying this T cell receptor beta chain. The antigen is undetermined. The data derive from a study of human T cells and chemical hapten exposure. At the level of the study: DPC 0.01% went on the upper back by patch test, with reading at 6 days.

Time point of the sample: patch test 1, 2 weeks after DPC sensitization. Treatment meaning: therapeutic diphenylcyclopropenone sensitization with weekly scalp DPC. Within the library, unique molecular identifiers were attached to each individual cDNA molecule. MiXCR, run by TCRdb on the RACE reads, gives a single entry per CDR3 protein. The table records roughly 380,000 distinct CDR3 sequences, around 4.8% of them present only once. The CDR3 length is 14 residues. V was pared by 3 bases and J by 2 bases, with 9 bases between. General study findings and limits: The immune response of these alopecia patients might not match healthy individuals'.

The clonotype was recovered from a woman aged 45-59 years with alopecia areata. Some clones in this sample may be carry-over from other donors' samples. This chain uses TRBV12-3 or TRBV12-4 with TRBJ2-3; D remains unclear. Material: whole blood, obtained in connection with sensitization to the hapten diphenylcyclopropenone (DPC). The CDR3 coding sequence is TGTGCCAGCAGTTTTAGCCGACCCACAGATACGCAGTATTTT. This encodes CASSFSRPTDTQYF.